A selection of T cell receptor beta chains follows, all from one sample in a study of blood T cell repertoires in COVID-19. Repertoires were generated with immunoSEQ multiplex PCR, while TCRdb's copy carries only in-frame clones and drops some. The data contain about 75,000 clones, around 88% of them seen just once; the ten biggest clones take up 6.3%. Sequencing was performed on peripheral blood. The origin of the receptors is a man aged 80 or over with COVID-19, enrolled during active disease. Each CDR3 is given with its conserved first and last residue. Size is omitted from some rows. Given values are once, few, many or a class for expanded clones.

TRBV7-2	.	TRBJ2-2	16	CASSLGLAGLTGELFF
TRBV6-5	.	TRBJ1-2	15	CASSYSGTGLTGYTF
TRBV2	.	TRBJ1-5	14	CASSVVGGNQPQHF
TRBV28	.	TRBJ1-2	16	CASSYNGYISAGGYTF
TRBV7-2	.	TRBJ1-6	15	CASRPAGINNSPLHF
TRBV19	.	TRBJ1-4	14	CASSIEPGREKLFF
TRBV29-1	.	TRBJ2-2	15	CSVTTYPANTGELFF
TRBV6-5	.	TRBJ2-2	16	CASSYSRTSGAGELFF
TRBV6-5	.	TRBJ1-5	14	CASSQGRGNQPQHF
TRBV5-1	.	TRBJ2-6	12	CASEAPPSVLTF
TRBV6-2/TRBV6-3	.	TRBJ1-1	13	CASSRGTTKGAFF
TRBV11-2	.	TRBJ1-1	15	CASSLRGQQNTEAFF
TRBV5-4	.	TRBJ2-5	13	CASSSYREETQYF
TRBV18	.	TRBJ2-5	16	CASSASGGLHQETQYF
TRBV10-3	.	TRBJ1-2	12	CAIAAGLYGYTF
TRBV5-8	.	TRBJ1-5	18	CASSLVGSRAFSDQPQHF
TRBV15	.	TRBJ1-5	17	CATSREQGSWGNQPQHF
TRBV5-4	.	TRBJ2-2	16	CASSFPRGGLTGELFF
TRBV6-5	.	TRBJ2-3	15	CASSYFGQGTDTQYF
TRBV2	.	TRBJ1-6	15	CASTEEGTSNSPLHF
TRBV27	.	TRBJ1-2	13	CASRKTGRDFFTF
TRBV10-3	.	TRBJ1-5	14	CAISTRDRNQPQHF
TRBV5-1	.	TRBJ2-7	15	CASSLAGTGGSEQYF
TRBV7-9	.	TRBJ1-2	12	CASSHDSYGYTF
TRBV12-5	.	TRBJ1-5	12	CASAPGRQPQHF
TRBV28	.	TRBJ1-1	13	CASSFSVNTEAFF
TRBV19	.	TRBJ1-2	14	CASSTQGTRYGYTF
TRBV2	.	TRBJ2-3	14	CASSPLANTDTQYF
TRBV5-6	.	TRBJ2-5	14	CASSLRRGLETQYF
TRBV9	.	TRBJ1-1	14	CASSVNRLGTEAFF
TRBV6-5	.	TRBJ1-1	15	CASSREGQGGPEAFF
TRBV12-3/TRBV12-4	.	TRBJ2-3	12	CASSFGGDTQYF
TRBV5-8	.	TRBJ1-1	17	CASSLVRRWAGVGAAFF
TRBV19	.	TRBJ2-6	14	CASSTYSGANVLTF
TRBV28	.	TRBJ1-2	12	CASSGSATRYTF
TRBV27	.	TRBJ1-2	19	CASSLSRDSSKTANYGYTF
TRBV10-1	.	TRBJ2-1	13	CASSDDFYNEQFF
TRBV7-9	.	TRBJ2-2	11	CASSSTGELFF
TRBV6-2/TRBV6-3	.	TRBJ1-2	11	CASSSGYGYTF
TRBV7-2	.	TRBJ2-7	14	CASSLGSLLYEQYF
TRBV5-1	.	TRBJ1-2	17	CASSYEVSGTASYGYTF
TRBV28	.	TRBJ1-5	15	CASSLPDRVRQPQHF
TRBV12-3/TRBV12-4	.	TRBJ1-3	12	CATSGSGNTIYF
TRBV6-5	.	TRBJ1-5	13	CATRQGGNQPQHF
TRBV18	few	TRBJ1-2	14	CASSPPGGTYGYTF
TRBV29-1	.	TRBJ1-2	13	CSARTGKGYGYTF
TRBV19	.	TRBJ1-1	15	CASSPGQGVIAEAFF
TRBV5-1	.	TRBJ1-1	15	CASSLEGLLNTEAFF
TRBV6-5	.	TRBJ2-7	11	CASSQVDEQYF